The source of this T cell receptor (beta chain) is a study of Tregs in tolerant kidney transplant recipients. Study results and caveats: Biological reproducibility was not directly addressed in this study. Few patients were studied, so findings need validation in larger groups. Activated donor B cell expansion appeared to reveal the most relevant donor-specific TCRbeta repertoire. Changing PCR primers prevented nucleotide comparison between some patients' samples.

FACS sorting followed an approximately 6-day coculture of CFSE-labeled recipient PBMCs with irradiated graft donor PBMCs. Sequencing used immunoSEQ multiplex PCR; TCRdb keeps in-frame clones, though not all of them. This table holds thousands of clones. The CDR3 length is 16 residues. Trimming removed 6 bases from V and 6 bases from J; junction bases left unmatched: 8. In germline, CDR1 is PRHDT, CDR2 FYEKMQ (reference sequence). With regard to this clone: Its antigen is unidentified. The read gets to within 3 residues of the CDR3 end, and the germline J gene fills in the rest.

The source is a human patient who received a combined kidney and bone marrow transplant. This chain links TRBV13 with TRBJ2-2, with 12 bases identical to TRBD2. The sequencing here drew on CD8+ T cells from blood cultured with allogeneic cells, taken before the transplant. The sequenced part of the CDR3 DNA is TGTGCCAGCAGTCTTAGACTAGCGGGAGACCCCGGGGAG. It translates to CASSLRLAGDPGE. The full CDR3 reads CASSLRLAGDPGELFF.